A selection of T cell receptor beta chains follows, all from one sample in a study of Tregs in tolerant kidney transplant recipients. Produced via immunoSEQ multiplex PCR; TCRdb's table is partial and in-frame only. The table shows around 64,000 clones, with 87% occurring only once. The sequencing used CD4+ T cells from blood (PBMCs), collected 6 months after the transplant. These receptor sequences come from a human patient who received a combined kidney and bone marrow transplant. The graft donor may account for some of the T cells. CDR3s include the opening cysteine and the closing phenylalanine or tryptophan.

CDR3 protein: CASSTPLTSGSLHEQYF
V gene: TRBV7-6
J gene: TRBJ2-7

CDR3 protein: CASSRLSGASYNEQFF
V gene: TRBV4-2
J gene: TRBJ2-1

CDR3 protein: CASSWTGVGYTF
V gene: TRBV7-2
J gene: TRBJ1-2

CDR3 protein: CSVAGGAHGYGYTF
V gene: TRBV29-1
J gene: TRBJ1-2

CDR3 protein: CASTSGGAGGHGELFF
V gene: TRBV6-6
J gene: TRBJ2-2

CDR3 protein: CASSSGNTIYF
V gene: TRBV19
J gene: TRBJ1-3

CDR3 protein: CASSVSGPYNEQFF
V gene: TRBV9
J gene: TRBJ2-1

CDR3 protein: CASSLGGGGIHEQFF
V gene: TRBV7-9
J gene: TRBJ2-1

CDR3 protein: CASSAIPGQRDYSYNEQFF
V gene: TRBV4-1
J gene: TRBJ2-1

CDR3 protein: CASSLLWSNSPLHF
V gene: TRBV5-1
J gene: TRBJ1-6

CDR3 protein: CASSQSRGGRNTIYF
V gene: TRBV4-1
J gene: TRBJ1-3

CDR3 protein: CASSSTGNQPQHF
V gene: TRBV7-2
J gene: TRBJ1-5

CDR3 protein: CASSLGSGGRYEQYF
V gene: TRBV28
J gene: TRBJ2-7

CDR3 protein: CASRDRGVDEQYF
V gene: TRBV19
J gene: TRBJ2-7

CDR3 protein: CASTQPGKDYNSPLHF
V gene: TRBV19
J gene: TRBJ1-6

CDR3 protein: CASSTLQGLAGGQNEQFF
V gene: TRBV7-9
J gene: TRBJ2-1

CDR3 protein: CASRVTSYRDEQFF
V gene: TRBV19
J gene: TRBJ2-1

CDR3 protein: CASAGAGRYEQYF
V gene: TRBV2
J gene: TRBJ2-7

CDR3 protein: CASSVGLAGANEQFF
V gene: TRBV9
J gene: TRBJ2-1

CDR3 protein: CASSDRDRMGNTEAFF
V gene: TRBV5-1
J gene: TRBJ1-1

CDR3 protein: CASSTGALAKNIQYF
V gene: TRBV19
J gene: TRBJ2-4

CDR3 protein: CASSLQGASGELFF
V gene: TRBV5-1
J gene: TRBJ2-2

CDR3 protein: CASSPLIPSVQETQYF
V gene: TRBV7-2
J gene: TRBJ2-5

CDR3 protein: CASSVGSSGAYNEQFF
V gene: TRBV9
J gene: TRBJ2-1

CDR3 protein: CASSPGGNTIYF
V gene: TRBV7-2
J gene: TRBJ1-3

CDR3 protein: CASSLGTSNEQFF
V gene: TRBV5-1
J gene: TRBJ2-1

CDR3 protein: CASSLKFVGAGADGYTF
V gene: TRBV5-6
J gene: TRBJ1-2

CDR3 protein: CASSLETNQGTDTQYF
V gene: TRBV5-8
J gene: TRBJ2-3

CDR3 protein: CASSPGQSEETQYF
V gene: TRBV5-1
J gene: TRBJ2-5

CDR3 protein: CASSRRQGGSSGANVLTF
V gene: TRBV7-9
J gene: TRBJ2-6

CDR3 protein: CSVEIQGTGELFF
V gene: TRBV29-1
J gene: TRBJ2-2

CDR3 protein: CASSQDLGQGYSPLHF
V gene: TRBV4-1
J gene: TRBJ1-6

CDR3 protein: CASSDGGPGGTDTQYF
V gene: TRBV6-1
J gene: TRBJ2-3

CDR3 protein: CASSYWGRRGYEQFF
V gene: TRBV6-5
J gene: TRBJ2-1

CDR3 protein: CASSPGQARSGANVLTF
V gene: TRBV5-4
J gene: TRBJ2-6

CDR3 protein: CAISEANGGDTQYF
V gene: TRBV10-3
J gene: TRBJ2-3

CDR3 protein: CSVRGGDTQYF
V gene: TRBV20-1
J gene: TRBJ2-3

CDR3 protein: CATSRDAGLRTGELFF
V gene: TRBV15
J gene: TRBJ2-2

CDR3 protein: CASSLTPPGQGATLRNQPQHF
V gene: TRBV7-3
J gene: TRBJ1-5

CDR3 protein: CASSLNFNEQFF
V gene: TRBV14
J gene: TRBJ2-1

CDR3 protein: CATRGDRANTGELFF
V gene: TRBV19
J gene: TRBJ2-2

CDR3 protein: CASSQAPRTDTQYF
V gene: TRBV4-3
J gene: TRBJ2-3

CDR3 protein: CASSRTDSNTEAFF
V gene: TRBV7-3
J gene: TRBJ1-1

CDR3 protein: CATEGLAGTNEQFF
V gene: TRBV6-1
J gene: TRBJ2-1

CDR3 protein: CASSDSTAGYTF
V gene: TRBV7-9
J gene: TRBJ1-2

CDR3 protein: CASSDGTRTDTQYF
V gene: TRBV7-2
J gene: TRBJ2-3

CDR3 protein: CASSSGSNTIYF
V gene: TRBV7-9
J gene: TRBJ1-3

CDR3 protein: CATLRDSMNTEAFF
V gene: TRBV7-9
J gene: TRBJ1-1